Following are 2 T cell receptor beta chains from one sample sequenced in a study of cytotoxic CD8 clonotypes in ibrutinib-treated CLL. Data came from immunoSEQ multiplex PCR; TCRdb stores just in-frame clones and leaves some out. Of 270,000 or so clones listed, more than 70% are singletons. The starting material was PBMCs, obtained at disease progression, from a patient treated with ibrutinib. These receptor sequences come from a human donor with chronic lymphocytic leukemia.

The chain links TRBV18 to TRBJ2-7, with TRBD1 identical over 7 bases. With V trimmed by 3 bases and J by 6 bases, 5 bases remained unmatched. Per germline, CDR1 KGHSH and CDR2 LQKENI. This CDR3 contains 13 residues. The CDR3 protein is CASSPTGLLEQYF. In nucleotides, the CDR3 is TGTGCCAGCTCACCGACAGGGTTGCTCGAGCAGTACTTC.

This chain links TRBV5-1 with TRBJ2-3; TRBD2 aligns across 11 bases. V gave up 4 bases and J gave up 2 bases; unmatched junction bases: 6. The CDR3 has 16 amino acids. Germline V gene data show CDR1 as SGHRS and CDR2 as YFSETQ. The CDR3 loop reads CASSPRLAGPTDTQYF. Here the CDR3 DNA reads TGCGCCAGCAGCCCTCGACTAGCGGGGCCCACAGATACGCAGTATTTT. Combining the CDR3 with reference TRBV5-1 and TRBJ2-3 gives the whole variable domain KAGVTQTPRYLIKTRGQQVTLSCSPISGHRSVSWYQQTPGQGLQFLFEYFSETQRNKGNFPGRFSGRQFSNSRSEMNVSTLELGDSALYLCASSPRLAGPTDTQYFGPGTRLTVL.